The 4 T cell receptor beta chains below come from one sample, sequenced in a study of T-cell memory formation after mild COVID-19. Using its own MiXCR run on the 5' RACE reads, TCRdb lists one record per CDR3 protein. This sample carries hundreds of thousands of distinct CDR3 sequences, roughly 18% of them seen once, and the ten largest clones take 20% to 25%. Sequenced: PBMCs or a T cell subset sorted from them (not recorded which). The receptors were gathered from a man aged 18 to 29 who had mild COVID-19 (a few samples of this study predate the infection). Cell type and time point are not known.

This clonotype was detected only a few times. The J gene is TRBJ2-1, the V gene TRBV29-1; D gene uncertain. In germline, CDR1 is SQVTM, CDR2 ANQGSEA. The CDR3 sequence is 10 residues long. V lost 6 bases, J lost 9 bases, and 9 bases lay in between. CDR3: CSVAEVEQFF. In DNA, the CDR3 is TGCAGCGTGGCAGAGGTTGAGCAGTTCTTC.

In DNA form, the CDR3 reads TGTGCCAGCAGTTACGAGTCAGATACGCAGTATTTT. It translates to CASSYESDTQYF. This chain uses TRBV6-2 or TRBV6-3 with TRBJ2-3; D is undetermined. This CDR3 spans 12 amino acids. V shed 2 bases and J shed 4 bases, with 4 bases lying between them. Germline CDR1 reads MNHEY; CDR2 reads SVGEGT.

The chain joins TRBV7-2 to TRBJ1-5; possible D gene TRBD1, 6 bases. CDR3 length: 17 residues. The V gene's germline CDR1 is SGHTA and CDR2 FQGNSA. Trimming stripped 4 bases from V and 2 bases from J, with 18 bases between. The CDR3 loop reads CASSSYRVAGGNQPQHF. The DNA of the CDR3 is TGTGCCAGCAGCTCCTACAGGGTAGCGGGTGGCAATCAGCCCCAGCATTTT.

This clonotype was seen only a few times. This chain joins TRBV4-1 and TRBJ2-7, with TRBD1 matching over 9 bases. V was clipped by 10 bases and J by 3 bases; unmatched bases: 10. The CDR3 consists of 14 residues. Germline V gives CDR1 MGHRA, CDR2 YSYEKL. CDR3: CATSPGQGGYEQYF. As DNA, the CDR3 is TGCGCCACCTCTCCGGGACAGGGTGGCTACGAGCAGTACTTC.